This T cell receptor beta chain was found in a study of a mutant IDH1 vaccine in newly diagnosed glioma. Looking at the study overall: Patients under treatment included around 60% males and approximately 38% females and had a mean age of around 40 years. Patients arrived already treated with radiotherapy, temozolomide, or both, most having had both.

Here immunoSEQ multiplex PCR was the method, and the copy in TCRdb shows in-frame clones only, minus some. This sample has about 33,000 clones; 70% to 90% occur once, and the top ten carry around 4.9%. Germline V gives CDR1 MNHNY, CDR2 SVGAGI (reference sequence). Between the trimmed V and J ends, which lost 4 bases and 5 bases, there was a span of 10 bases. CDR3 size: 13 residues. Noted time point: baseline, week 1 (first vaccination visit). Treatment defined: pre-vaccination baseline after standard-of-care therapy. Sequencing was performed on PBMCs, taken from a glioma patient treated with radiotherapy, temozolomide or both. This receptor was identified in a woman aged 40 to 49 with glioma. The chain joins TRBV6-6 to TRBJ2-3; a possible D gene is TRBD1 (6 bases). This chain's CDR3 is CASSSGVGDTQYF. The CDR3 DNA follows: TGTGCCAGCAGTTCAGGGGTGGGAGATACGCAGTATTTT.